Reported below is one TCR beta chain. Antigen unknown. Losses at the gene ends were 3 bases for V and 1 base for J; bases not matched to a gene: 7. The CDR3 sequence is 16 residues long. The germline V gene has CDR1 MGHRA and CDR2 YSYEKL. Every donor was a healthy person donating bone marrow. This PCR relied on a set of 60 Vbeta primers and 13 Jbeta primers. Assay: immunoSEQ multiplex PCR; the TCRdb copy retains only in-frame clones and omits some. The data hold under 150,000 clones, with around 70% observed a single time. The data were obtained in a study of cytomegalovirus exposure and HLA in healthy donors. Findings and limits, study-wide: TCR beta sequences reportedly predicted most subjects' HLA-A and HLA-B alleles accurately. Reported results showed that the classifier diagnosed cytomegalovirus status with high specificity and sensitivity.

V and J are TRBV4-1 and TRBJ2-7; 9 bases are a match to TRBD1. Sequenced sample: PBMCs. The receptor's source is a man under 40 in good health and CMV-seronegative. The DNA for the CDR3 is TGCGCCAGCAGCCATACCGGACAGGGGTCTTCCTACGAGCAGTACTTC. It specifies CASSHTGQGSSYEQYF.